This T cell receptor beta chain was documented in a study of blood T cell repertoires in COVID-19. About the study: COVID-19 samples, acute and convalescent, were from the United States, Italy and Spain.

Clones were sequenced by immunoSEQ multiplex PCR, and TCRdb holds only the in-frame ones, with some missing. The sample shows 120,000 to 150,000 clones, roughly 84% of them seen only once. This receptor was obtained from a human donor in a cohort sampled during active COVID-19. Sequenced material: peripheral blood.

CDR3 bases: TGTGCCAGCAGCTTAGTTTTTCGGGGACAGCCGAATTCACCCCTCCACTTT. Its translation: CASSLVFRGQPNSPLHF. V usage is TRBV11-2 and J usage is TRBJ1-6; 7 positions match TRBD1. The CDR3 runs to 17 residues. Germline V gives CDR1 SGHAT, CDR2 FQNNGV. The trim removed 1 base at V and 7 bases at J, leaving 10 bases unmatched.